The 21 T cell receptor beta chains reported below all come from one sample, sequenced in a study of blood T cell repertoires in COVID-19. Assay used: immunoSEQ multiplex PCR; TCRdb lists only in-frame clones, some missing. The sample holds about 160,000 clones, over 75% seen once. Sequenced: PBMCs or T cells enriched from blood (not recorded which). The receptor source for this set is a woman aged 45 to 65 who had recovered from COVID-19.

The V call is TRBV27, the J call TRBJ2-7, with 8 bases aligning to TRBD2. CDR3 length: 18 amino acids. Germline-derived CDR1 and CDR2 are MNHEY and SMNVEV (reference sequence). The ends lost 0 bases at V and 4 bases at J; junction bases unmatched: 14. The CDR3 nucleotides read TGTGCCAGCAGTTTATCGGGGGAGCGGGGGATTATACGATACGAGCAGTACTTC. The encoded protein is CASSLSGERGIIRYEQYF.

The chain employs TRBV27 and TRBJ2-1; TRBD2 matches at 8 bases. The CDR3 is made up of 15 amino acids. V lost 5 bases, J lost 1 base, and 4 bases stayed unmatched. Per germline, CDR1 MNHEY and CDR2 SMNVEV (reference sequence). CDR3 nucleotide sequence: TGTGCCAGCAGTATAGCGGGGTTATCCTACAATGAGCAGTTCTTC. Encoded protein: CASSIAGLSYNEQFF.

The chain is built from TRBV27 and TRBJ1-2, with 8 bases that match TRBD1. Germline trimming cut 5 bases from V and 4 bases from J; bases unmatched to any gene: 6. This CDR3 spans 14 amino acids. Germline lookup yields CDR1 MNHEY and CDR2 SMNVEV (reference sequence). CDR3 in DNA: TGTGCCAGCAGTCCCCGGGGGACAGGCTATGGCTACACCTTC. This gives the protein CASSPRGTGYGYTF.

The J gene is TRBJ2-2, the V gene TRBV7-2, with TRBD2 matching over 9 bases. J gave up 4 bases and V 2 bases, and 5 bases lay outside the gene matches. Germline-derived CDR1 and CDR2 are SGHTA and FQGNSA. This CDR3 spans 16 amino acids. In nucleotides, the CDR3 is TGTGCCAGCAGCTTAAACCTAGCGGGGCCCACCGGGGAGCTGTTTTTT. As protein: CASSLNLAGPTGELFF.

The rearrangement uses TRBV7-2 and TRBJ1-6; 8 bases agree with TRBD1. The CDR3 contains 16 residues. V shed 5 bases, J shed 4 bases, and the junction held 7 bases outside the gene matches. The germline CDR1 and CDR2 sequences are SGHTA and FQGNSA. The CDR3 sequence is CASSPGDRRYNSPLHF. The CDR3 DNA is TGTGCCAGCAGCCCCGGGGACAGGAGATATAATTCACCCCTCCACTTT.

This clone has more than one count but fewer than ten. The CDR3: CASSPRELTEAFF. The CDR3 nucleotides read TGTGCCAGCAGTCCCAGGGAACTCACTGAAGCTTTCTTT. This chain links TRBV6-2 or TRBV6-3 with TRBJ1-1, with D tentatively TRBD1 (5 bases). The germline V gene has CDR1 MNHEY and CDR2 SVGEGT. V shed 5 bases and J shed 4 bases, with 11 bases lying between them. This CDR3 is 13 amino acids long.

The J gene is TRBJ2-2, the V gene TRBV7-9, with no clear D. With 3 bases removed from V and 3 bases from J, the gap between germline ends came to 8 bases. The CDR3 is 14 amino acids. CDR1 is SEHNR, CDR2 FQNEAQ, per germline (reference sequence). In nucleotides, the CDR3 is TGTGCCAGCAGCTTGCTATCTTACACCGGGGAGCTGTTTTTT. Its translation is CASSLLSYTGELFF.

The rearrangement uses TRBV4-3 and TRBJ2-7; 14 positions agree with TRBD2. The CDR3 spans 17 residues. The V gene end was trimmed by 4 bases and the J gene end by 3 bases; junction bases not matched to a gene: 8. Looked up from germline, CDR1 is LGHNA and CDR2 is YSLEER. Here the CDR3 DNA reads TGCGCCAGCAGCCCGGGACTAGCGGGGGCCGGTCTCTACGAGCAGTACTTC. It codes for CASSPGLAGAGLYEQYF.

The gene calls are TRBV11-3 and TRBJ2-3, with 11 nucleotides matching TRBD2. CDR1 is SGHNT, CDR2 YENEEA, per germline. Trimming cost V 5 bases and J 3 bases; bases outside gene matches: 13. The length of the CDR3 is 18 residues. The CDR3 spells CASSRGFSGGADTDTQYF. The DNA of the CDR3 is TGTGCCAGCAGCCGTGGCTTTAGCGGGGGGGCCGATACAGATACGCAGTATTTT.

The chain links TRBV3-1 (or the pseudogene TRBV3-2) to TRBJ2-2; 10 bases align to TRBD2. The germline CDR1 and CDR2 sequences are LGHDT and YNNKEL (reference sequence). After removal of 3 bases from V and 4 bases from J, the junction contained 8 bases not matched to a gene. The CDR3 spans 17 residues. CDR3 amino acids: CASSQQNLAGVTGELFF. CDR3 in DNA: TGTGCCAGCAGCCAGCAGAATCTAGCGGGGGTCACCGGGGAGCTGTTTTTT.

The chain has TRBV6-2 or TRBV6-3 and TRBJ1-1, with TRBD1 matching 7 bases. The CDR3 runs 15 residues. Germline loops: CDR1 MNHEY, CDR2 SVGEGT. The junction had 13 bases not matched to a gene; V was cut back by 6 bases and J by 6 bases. CDR3: CASSLDRQGWPEAFF. In DNA, the CDR3 is TGTGCCAGCAGCCTAGATAGACAGGGCTGGCCTGAAGCTTTCTTT.

This chain joins TRBV7-2 and TRBJ2-1; possible D gene TRBD2, 6 bases. The CDR3 covers 13 residues. The germline V and J ends were trimmed by 3 bases and 7 bases, with 10 bases remaining between them. CDR1 is SGHTA and CDR2 is FQGNSA in the germline V gene. CDR3 sequence (DNA): TGTGCCAGCAGCTTCGCGGGGCGGAATGAGCAGTTCTTC. Protein sequence: CASSFAGRNEQFF.

This clone was observed a single time. The gene calls are TRBV29-1 and TRBJ1-2; D not resolved. CDR3 length: 13 amino acids. In germline, CDR1 is SQVTM, CDR2 ANQGSEA. V was shortened by 1 base and J by 9 bases, with 15 bases between the two germline ends. The CDR3 loop is CSVEGPGGGSYTF. The CDR3 DNA is TGCAGCGTTGAAGGCCCAGGCGGCGGGAGCTACACCTTC.

This clone was recorded once. This chain connects TRBV29-1 to TRBJ1-2, with D unclear. CDR3 length: 12 residues. V was trimmed by 3 bases and J by 6 bases, leaving 11 bases between them. The germline V gene has CDR1 SQVTM and CDR2 ANQGSEA. CDR3 bases: TGCAGCGTTGACCCTAAAATCGATGGCTACACCTTC. Protein product: CSVDPKIDGYTF.

This chain joins TRBV5-1 and TRBJ2-3, with TRBD2 matching 7 bases. CDR3 size: 16 residues. V shed 3 bases, J shed 0 bases, and the junction held 7 bases outside the gene matches. The germline V gene has CDR1 SGHRS and CDR2 YFSETQ. This chain's CDR3 is CASSSLPGGSTDTQYF. The CDR3 nucleotides are TGCGCCAGCAGCTCTCTACCGGGGGGAAGCACAGATACGCAGTATTTT.

The chain is built from TRBV5-1 and TRBJ2-7; D is perhaps TRBD1 (6 bases). The V end lost 5 bases, the J end lost 3 bases, and 18 bases lay between the germline ends. The CDR3 is 15 residues long. The germline gives CDR1 SGHRS, CDR2 YFSETQ. CDR3 sequence: CASSSKTGTNYEQYF. CDR3 coding DNA: TGCGCCAGCAGTTCTAAAACCGGGACAAACTACGAGCAGTACTTC.

CDR3 DNA: TGTGCCAGCAGCTGGGGGGATAGCAATCAGCCCCAGCATTTT. It encodes CASSWGDSNQPQHF. V usage is TRBV7-8 and J usage is TRBJ1-5; D perhaps matches TRBD1 (5 bases). V was trimmed by 4 bases and J by 0 bases, leaving 7 bases between them. CDR3 size: 14 residues. Germline values: CDR1 SGHVS, CDR2 FQNEAQ.

The chain couples TRBV3-1 (or the pseudogene TRBV3-2) to TRBJ2-5; 13 nucleotides match TRBD2. Germline lookup yields CDR1 LGHDT and CDR2 YNNKEL (reference sequence). The CDR3 sequence is 15 residues long. V lost 8 bases to trimming and J lost 7 bases; unmatched junction nucleotides: 10. The CDR3 sequence: CASERTSGGAGTQYF. CDR3 nucleotides: TGTGCCAGCGAACGGACTAGCGGGGGAGCCGGGACCCAGTACTTC.

This chain links TRBV4-2 with TRBJ1-2, with D tentatively TRBD1 (5 bases). Germline-derived CDR1 and CDR2 are LGHNA and YNFKEQ. CDR3 length: 15 amino acids. V was trimmed by 1 base and J by 2 bases, leaving 11 bases between them. The CDR3 DNA reads as TGTGCCAGCAGCCAAGTGGGGGAGGTGAACTATGGCTACACCTTC. Translated, it gives CASSQVGEVNYGYTF.

This chain connects TRBV12-3 or TRBV12-4 to TRBJ1-1; D gene ambiguous. The V and J ends lost 7 bases and 0 bases respectively, with 9 bases between them. The CDR3 totals 13 residues. CDR3: CASTEQMNTEAFF. The CDR3 nucleotides read TGTGCCAGCACCGAACAGATGAACACTGAAGCTTTCTTT.

This chain connects TRBV6-5 to TRBJ2-2, with D possibly being TRBD2 (5 bases). The V end was cut by 8 bases, the J end by 5 bases, with 15 bases between. Per the germline V gene, CDR1 is MNHEY and CDR2 is SVGAGI. The CDR3 extends over 14 amino acids. The chain's CDR3 is CASVVLTGTGELFF. CDR3 in DNA: TGTGCCAGCGTCGTGCTAACGGGGACCGGGGAGCTGTTTTTT.